This T cell receptor (beta chain) came from a study of blood T cell repertoires in COVID-19. Germline V gene sequence: CDR1 SGHAT, CDR2 FQNNGV. V was pared by 5 bases and J by 3 bases, with 5 bases of the junction left unmatched. There are 14 residues in the CDR3. Produced via immunoSEQ multiplex PCR; TCRdb's table is partial and in-frame only. The sample gives 120,000 or so clones, roughly 87% of which show up once; approximately 7.7% is in the top ten. The receptor was derived from a human donor in a cohort sampled during active COVID-19. The sample taken for sequencing was peripheral blood. This chain links TRBV11-2 with TRBJ2-5; TRBD2 matches 8 bases. The DNA for the CDR3 is TGTGCCAGCAGCCGCCAACTAGCGGAAGAGACCCAGTACTTC. Translation gives CASSRQLAEETQYF.